Below are 4 T cell receptor beta chains sequenced from a single sample in a study of blood T cell repertoires in COVID-19. Libraries were prepared by immunoSEQ multiplex PCR; TCRdb keeps only in-frame clonotypes and omits some of them. The repertoire holds under 90,000 clones, with roughly 90% as singletons. Sequencing was carried out using peripheral blood. The receptors stem from a man aged 35 to 55 with COVID-19, enrolled during active disease.

The rearrangement joins TRBV5-4 to TRBJ2-7, with D perhaps matching TRBD2 (5 bases). The CDR3 is 13 amino acids. Germline V gene lookup returns CDR1 SGHNT and CDR2 YYREEE (reference sequence). The V gene lost 4 bases and the J gene lost 3 bases, with 11 bases spanning the gap. The DNA of the CDR3 is TGTGCCAGCAGCGCGAGAGGGAACTACGAGCAGTACTTC. This gives the protein CASSARGNYEQYF.

This sequence joins TRBV6-5 and TRBJ1-1; D gene ambiguous. The V end was cut by 8 bases, the J end by 0 bases, with 10 bases between. Per germline, CDR1 MNHEY and CDR2 SVGAGI. The CDR3 spans 13 residues. The CDR3 loop reads CASGGFVNTEAFF. In DNA, the CDR3 is TGTGCCAGCGGCGGATTCGTGAACACTGAAGCTTTCTTT.

This chain joins TRBV19 and TRBJ2-5, with TRBD1 identical over 7 bases. The CDR3 loop spans 13 amino acids. From germline, CDR1 is LNHDA and CDR2 SQIVND (reference sequence). The V and J ends lost 5 bases and 5 bases, in that order; junction bases with no gene match: 5. CDR3 sequence (DNA): TGTGCCAGTAGTGCACAGGGGTGGGAGACCCAGTACTTC. Amino acid sequence: CASSAQGWETQYF.

V gene TRBV5-1 combines with J gene TRBJ2-2; TRBD2 matches at 11 bases. The germline V gene has CDR1 SGHRS and CDR2 YFSETQ. The CDR3 totals 16 residues. V gave up 4 bases and J gave up 1 base; unmatched junction bases: 3. The CDR3 sequence is CASSTLAGGNTGELFF. The CDR3 DNA is TGCGCCAGCAGCACCCTAGCGGGGGGGAACACCGGGGAGCTGTTTTTT. Using reference TRBV5-1 and TRBJ2-2 for the parts outside the CDR3, the full variable domain is KAGVTQTPRYLIKTRGQQVTLSCSPISGHRSVSWYQQTPGQGLQFLFEYFSETQRNKGNFPGRFSGRQFSNSRSEMNVSTLELGDSALYLCASSTLAGGNTGELFFGEGSRLTVL.